Presented here are 28 T cell receptor beta chains from one specimen sequenced in a study of T cell repertoires in cytomegalovirus infection. TCRdb called the reads again in MiXCR, with one record for every CDR3 protein. The sample records 900,000 to 950,000 distinct CDR3 sequences, approximately 31% being singletons. These receptors have no known antigen. The source was cultured CD8+ T cells from PBMCs, collected from culture after CMV antigen stimulation. The receptor set was obtained from a human donor in good health (CMV status not recorded). Some clones in this sample may be carry-over from other donors' samples.

V gene TRBV12-3 or TRBV12-4 combines with J gene TRBJ1-1; D unresolved. Trimming pared 7 bases from V and 4 bases from J, leaving 13 bases between. CDR3 length equals 13 residues. The CDR3 reads CASTMGQITEAFF. CDR3 DNA: TGTGCCAGCACCATGGGTCAGATCACTGAAGCTTTCTTT.

CDR3 protein: CASSDRARRETQYF. The CDR3 region has the DNA TGTGCCAGCAGCGACCGGGCCAGGAGGGAGACCCAGTACTTC. This chain links TRBV11-2 with TRBJ2-5; TRBD2 is a possible D gene (5 bases). There are 14 residues in the CDR3. V was pared by 5 bases and J by 5 bases, with 15 bases between. The germline gives CDR1 SGHAT, CDR2 FQNNGV.

This chain uses TRBV4-1 with TRBJ1-3; maybe TRBD1 (6 bases). V lost 4 bases and J lost 0, with 13 bases in between. CDR1 MGHRA and CDR2 YSYEKL come from the germline V gene. The CDR3 is 16 amino acids. Here the CDR3 reads CASSPLPTGSGNTIYF. The DNA of the CDR3 is TGCGCCAGCAGCCCCTTGCCGACAGGCTCTGGAAACACCATATATTTT.

V and J are TRBV11-2 and TRBJ2-7; D is undetermined. CDR1 is SGHAT and CDR2 is FQNNGV in the germline V gene. V lost 1 base and J 7 bases, leaving 8 bases between the germline ends. This CDR3 has 12 amino acids. The CDR3 DNA reads as TGTGCCAGCAGCTTAGTGGGTCGAGAGCAGTACGTC. Its translation is CASSLVGREQYV.

This clonotype was observed a few times. The chain employs TRBV7-9 and TRBJ2-7; a possible D gene is TRBD2 (5 bases). The CDR3 length is 14 residues. V gave up 5 bases and J gave up 7 bases, with 18 bases separating them. Germline loops: CDR1 SEHNR, CDR2 FQNEAQ (reference sequence). In DNA form, the CDR3 reads TGTGCCAGCAGCGTAGGGTCCACGGACTCTGAGCAGTACGTC. This translates into CASSVGSTDSEQYV.

There are a few counts of this clonotype. The chain links TRBV27 to TRBJ2-3, with D uncertain. V lost 2 bases and J lost 2, with 11 bases in between. Germline V gives CDR1 MNHEY, CDR2 SMNVEV (reference sequence). The CDR3 totals 15 residues. CDR3 residues: CASSLGFGYTDTQYF. The CDR3 DNA follows: TGTGCCAGCAGTTTAGGGTTTGGGTACACAGATACGCAGTATTTT.

There are a few counts of this clonotype. The gene calls are TRBV6-1 and TRBJ2-6; D is unclear. Germline CDR1 is MNHNS and CDR2 is SASEGT. CDR3 length: 11 residues. Trimming took off 8 bases at V and 6 bases at J, with 5 bases between the two ends. CDR3 sequence reads: CASRTANVLTF. CDR3 DNA: TGTGCCAGCCGTACGGCCAACGTCCTGACTTTC.

The table lists this clonotype with a count of one. The rearrangement links TRBV28 to TRBJ1-3; D not resolved. Germline assignment: CDR1 MDHEN and CDR2 SYDVKM. Between the trimmed V and J ends, which lost 3 bases and 4 bases, there was a span of 22 bases. The length of the CDR3 is 18 residues. The CDR3 protein is CASSLGLGSLQTGNTIYF. Written as DNA, the CDR3 is TGTGCCAGCAGTTTGGGGTTGGGGTCCCTCCAGACGGGAAACACCATATATTTT. Full variable domain (remainder filled in from reference TRBV28 and TRBJ1-3): DVKVTQSSRYLVKRTGEKVFLECVQDMDHENMFWYRQDPGLGLRLIYFSYDVKMKEKGDIPEGYSVSREKKERFSLILESASTNQTSMYLCASSLGLGSLQTGNTIYFGEGSWLTVV.

This clonotype has ten or more counts. The rearrangement links TRBV7-6 to TRBJ2-3, with 8 bases lining up with TRBD2. V shed 2 bases, J shed 5 bases, and the junction held 12 bases outside the gene matches. The CDR3 sequence is 17 residues long. Germline V lookup: CDR1 SGHVS, CDR2 FNYEAQ. The CDR3 loop is CASSLRPAGGQEDTQYF. For the CDR3, the DNA is TGTGCCAGCAGCTTACGGCCGGCGGGGGGCCAGGAAGATACGCAGTATTTT.

The J gene is TRBJ2-1, the V gene TRBV4-1; D is unresolved. The CDR3 consists of 13 residues. Germline V gene data show CDR1 as MGHRA and CDR2 as YSYEKL. V was clipped by 0 bases and J by 4 bases, with 4 bases between them. The CDR3 here is CASSQDVYNEQFF. CDR3 DNA: TGCGCCAGCAGCCAAGACGTATACAATGAGCAGTTCTTC.

On this clonotype itself: Being one base from a much bigger clone, this may be a read error. The rearrangement links TRBV7-8 to TRBJ2-5; no firm D call. Germline lookup yields CDR1 SGHVS and CDR2 FQNEAQ. The CDR3 has 17 amino acids. The V end lost 1 base, the J end lost 1 base, and 16 bases lay between the germline ends. The CDR3 loop is CASSLDGRAPSQETQYF. CDR3 in DNA: TGTGCCAGCAGCTTAGACGGGCGTGCTCCGTCCCAAGAGACCCAGTACTTC.

The V gene is TRBV28, the J gene TRBJ2-7; TRBD1 matches at 7 bases. This CDR3 is built from 13 residues. The trim removed 8 bases at V and 6 bases at J, leaving 10 bases unmatched. CDR1 is MDHEN and CDR2 is SYDVKM in the germline V gene. The CDR3: CASGTDGTFEQYV. CDR3 sequence (DNA): TGTGCCAGCGGGACAGACGGAACCTTCGAGCAGTACGTC.

This clonotype turned up a few times. The gene calls are TRBV6-6 and TRBJ2-2; D is unclear. This CDR3 has 14 amino acids. The V gene lost 7 bases and the J gene lost 6 bases, with 15 bases spanning the gap. Germline V gene data show CDR1 as MNHNY and CDR2 as SVGAGI (reference sequence). This CDR3 reads CASTTRPGAGELFF. CDR3 bases: TGTGCCAGCACCACCCGCCCGGGCGCCGGGGAGCTGTTTTTT.

This clonotype showed up many times. V usage is TRBV7-8 and J usage is TRBJ2-6, with TRBD1 as a possible D gene (6 bases). Trimming cost V 2 bases and J 0 bases, with 8 bases left between them. Germline lookup yields CDR1 SGHVS and CDR2 FQNEAQ. CDR3 length equals 16 residues. The CDR3 is CASSLTGNSGANVLTF. CDR3 sequence (DNA): TGTGCCAGCAGCTTAACAGGGAACTCTGGGGCCAACGTCCTGACTTTC. Together with reference TRBV7-8 and TRBJ2-6, the CDR3 gives the full variable domain: GAGVSQSPRYKVAKRGQDVALRCDPISGHVSLFWYQQALGQGPEFLTYFQNEAQLDKSGLPSDRFFAERPEGSVSTLKIQRTQQEDSAVYLCASSLTGNSGANVLTFGAGSRLTVL.

This clonotype was picked up many times. The J gene is TRBJ2-1, the V gene TRBV9; 8 bases match TRBD2. V shed 5 bases and J 0 bases; nucleotides not matched to a gene: 10. This CDR3 region has 17 residues. The germline gives CDR1 SGDLS, CDR2 YYNGEE. The CDR3 region is CASSLHPGGVSYNEQFF. The CDR3 coding sequence is TGTGCCAGCAGTCTTCACCCGGGGGGGGTCTCCTACAATGAGCAGTTCTTC.

The chain carries TRBV10-3 and TRBJ1-1; D remains ambiguous. This CDR3 is built from 9 residues. Germline loops: CDR1 ENHRY, CDR2 SYGVKD. V was shortened by 7 bases and J by 5 bases, with 2 bases between the two germline ends. CDR3 sequence (DNA): TGTGCCATCAAGACTGAAGCTTTCTTT. Residues: CAIKTEAFF.

The V gene is TRBV12-3 or TRBV12-4, the J gene TRBJ2-2; no reliable D call. V was trimmed by 7 bases and J by 6 bases, leaving 9 bases between them. CDR3 length: 12 amino acids. For the CDR3, the DNA is TGTGCCAGCACCCTGGGGTCCGGGGAGCTGTTTTTT. Protein: CASTLGSGELFF.

Only a few counts were recorded for this clonotype. The chain links TRBV4-1 to TRBJ2-3; D gene uncertain. Trimming left V 0 bases short and J 7 bases short, with 5 bases between. The V gene's germline CDR1 is MGHRA and CDR2 YSYEKL. The CDR3 is 12 amino acids. The CDR3 loop reads CASSQDQNTQYF. The DNA of the CDR3 is TGCGCCAGCAGCCAAGATCAAAATACGCAGTATTTT.

The table lists this clonotype with a few counts. The chain has TRBV5-1 and TRBJ2-1; D is ambiguous. The V and J ends lost 2 bases and 0 bases respectively, with 15 bases between them. The CDR3 length is 17 residues. The germline gives CDR1 SGHRS, CDR2 YFSETQ. The CDR3 bases are TGCGCCAGCAGCTTTTCCGGCAGCTTGAGCTCCTACAATGAGCAGTTCTTC. As protein: CASSFSGSLSSYNEQFF.

This clonotype came up a few times. J is TRBJ1-5 and V is TRBV6-2 or TRBV6-3, with TRBD1 matching over 10 bases. Germline V gene lookup returns CDR1 MNHEY and CDR2 SVGEGT. The CDR3 length is 17 residues. V shed 2 bases and J 2 bases; nucleotides not matched to a gene: 6. The CDR3: CASSYQTGGEGNQPQHF. The CDR3 DNA sequence: TGTGCCAGCAGTTACCAGACAGGGGGCGAGGGCAATCAGCCCCAGCATTTT.

Concerning this clonotype itself: Sequence at one end of the junction differs from germline and may be a read error. The genes are TRBV4-1 and TRBJ2-2; maybe TRBD2 (7 bases). This CDR3 has 17 residues. From germline, CDR1 is MGHRA and CDR2 YSYEKL. The CDR3 DNA is TGTGCCAGCAGCCAAGGGGGGGAGTCTGGTAACACCGGGGAGCTGTTTTTT. As protein: CASSQGGESGNTGELFF.

The J gene is TRBJ2-1, the V gene TRBV20-1; 7 bases line up with TRBD2. J was trimmed by 6 bases and V by 3 bases; bases with no gene match: 5. In germline, CDR1 is DFQATT, CDR2 SNEGSKA (reference sequence). The CDR3 length is 13 residues. CDR3 DNA: TGCAGTGCTAGTTCCGGGACTACCAATGAGCAGTTCTTC. Amino acid sequence: CSASSGTTNEQFF.

The chain links TRBV5-8 to TRBJ2-3; the D gene is possibly TRBD1 (6 bases). Germline V gives CDR1 SGHTS, CDR2 YDEGEE. The CDR3 is 13 amino acids. V lost 5 bases and J lost 4, with 11 bases in between. Here the CDR3 DNA reads TGTGCCAGCAGTTACAGGGATCCAGATACGCAGTATTTT. Residues: CASSYRDPDTQYF.

This clonotype was counted between two and nine times. The J gene is TRBJ2-1, the V gene TRBV7-9; tentatively, D is TRBD2 (5 bases). V was pared by 2 bases and J by 0 bases, with 8 bases between. Per the germline V gene, CDR1 is SEHNR and CDR2 is FQNEAQ (reference sequence). CDR3 length equals 15 residues. In DNA form, the CDR3 reads TGTGCCAGCAGCTTATTAACTAGCTCCTACAATGAGCAGTTCTTC. It yields the protein CASSLLTSSYNEQFF.

There are a few counts of this clonotype. The rearrangement uses TRBV3-1 and TRBJ2-4; 7 bases fit TRBD2. This CDR3 spans 16 amino acids. V shed 3 bases and J 3 bases; nucleotides not matched to a gene: 8. The germline V gene has CDR1 LGHDT and CDR2 YNNKEL (reference sequence). CDR3 loop: CASSQKTGLIKNIQYF. CDR3 bases: TGTGCCAGCAGCCAGAAAACGGGACTAATCAAAAACATTCAGTACTTC.

This clonotype was seen a handful of times. The chain recombines TRBV7-8 with TRBJ1-3; D not certain. V gave up 0 bases and J gave up 0 bases, with 18 bases separating them. Per the germline V gene, CDR1 is SGHVS and CDR2 is FQNEAQ. The CDR3 is made up of 19 amino acids. CDR3 in amino acids: CASSLAVPGRTSSGNTIYF. The CDR3 DNA is TGTGCCAGCAGCTTAGCGGTCCCAGGACGGACGAGCTCTGGAAACACCATATATTTT.

This clonotype has more than one count but fewer than ten. The CDR3 DNA reads as TGCGCCAGCAGCTCTTACGGGGGGGCGTCCTACAATGAGCAGTTCTTC. The encoded protein is CASSSYGGASYNEQFF. V gene TRBV5-1 combines with J gene TRBJ2-1, with 8 bases that match TRBD2. Trimming cost V 3 bases and J 1 base; bases outside gene matches: 6. The CDR3 runs to 16 residues. Germline lookup yields CDR1 SGHRS and CDR2 YFSETQ.

This clonotype turned up a few times. V usage is TRBV5-4 and J usage is TRBJ2-3; D gene ambiguous. V gave up 2 bases and J gave up 8 bases, with 12 bases separating them. The CDR3 runs 13 residues. Germline values: CDR1 SGHNT, CDR2 YYREEE (reference sequence). CDR3 amino acids: CASSFSVSSTQYF. CDR3 sequence (DNA): TGTGCCAGCAGCTTTTCGGTGTCAAGTACGCAGTATTTT.